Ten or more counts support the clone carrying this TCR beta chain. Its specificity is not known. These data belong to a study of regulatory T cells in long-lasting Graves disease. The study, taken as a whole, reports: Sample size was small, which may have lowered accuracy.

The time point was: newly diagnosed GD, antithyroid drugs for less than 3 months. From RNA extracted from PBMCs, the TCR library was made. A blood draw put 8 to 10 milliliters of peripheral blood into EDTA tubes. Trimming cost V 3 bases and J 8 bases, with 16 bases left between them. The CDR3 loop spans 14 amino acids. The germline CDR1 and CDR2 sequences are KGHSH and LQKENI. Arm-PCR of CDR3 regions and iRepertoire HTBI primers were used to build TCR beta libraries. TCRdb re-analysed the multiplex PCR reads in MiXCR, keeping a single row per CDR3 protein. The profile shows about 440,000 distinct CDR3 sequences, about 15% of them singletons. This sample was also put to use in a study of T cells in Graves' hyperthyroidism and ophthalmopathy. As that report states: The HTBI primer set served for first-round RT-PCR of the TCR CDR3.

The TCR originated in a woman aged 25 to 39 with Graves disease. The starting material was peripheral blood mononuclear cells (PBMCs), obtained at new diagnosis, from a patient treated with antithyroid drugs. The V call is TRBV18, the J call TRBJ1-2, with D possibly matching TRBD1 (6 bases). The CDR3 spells CASSPADSQGGYTF. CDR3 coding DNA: TGTGCCAGCTCACCCGCGGACAGCCAAGGGGGCTACACCTTC.